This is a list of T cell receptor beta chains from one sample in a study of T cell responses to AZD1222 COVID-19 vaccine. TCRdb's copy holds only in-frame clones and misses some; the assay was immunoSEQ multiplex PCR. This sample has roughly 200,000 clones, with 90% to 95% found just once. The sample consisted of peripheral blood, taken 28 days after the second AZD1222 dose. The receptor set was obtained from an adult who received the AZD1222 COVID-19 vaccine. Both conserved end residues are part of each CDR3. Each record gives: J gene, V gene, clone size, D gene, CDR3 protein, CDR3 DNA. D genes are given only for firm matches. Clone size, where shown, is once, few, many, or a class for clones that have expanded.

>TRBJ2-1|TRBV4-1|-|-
CASSQDQGTTRLGWDEQFF
TGCGCCAGCAGCCAAGATCAGGGAACGACTCGGTTGGGTTGGGATGAGCAGTTCTTC
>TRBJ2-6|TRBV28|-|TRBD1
CASSLGDRDSSGANVLTF
TGTGCCAGCAGTTTGGGGGACAGGGATTCCTCTGGGGCCAACGTCCTGACTTTC
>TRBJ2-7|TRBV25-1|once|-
CASSRLGSPYEQYF
TGTGCCAGCAGCCGGCTGGGGTCACCCTACGAGCAGTACTTC
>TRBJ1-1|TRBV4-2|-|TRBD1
CASSQEAGGENTEAFF
TGTGCCAGCAGCCAAGAGGCAGGGGGCGAGAACACTGAAGCTTTCTTT
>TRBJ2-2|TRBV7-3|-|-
CASSLSSVGANTGELFF
TGTGCCAGCAGCTTATCTTCGGTGGGAGCGAACACCGGGGAGCTGTTTTTT
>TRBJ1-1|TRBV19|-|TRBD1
CASRKGQGKANTEAFF
TGTGCCAGTAGGAAAGGACAGGGCAAGGCGAACACTGAAGCTTTCTTT
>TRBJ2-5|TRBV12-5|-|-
CASGLVLAEQETQYF
TGTGCTAGTGGTTTGGTACTGGCAGAACAAGAGACCCAGTACTTC
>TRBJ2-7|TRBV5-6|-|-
CASSRSGTYEQYF
TGTGCCAGCAGCCGATCCGGGACCTACGAGCAGTACTTC
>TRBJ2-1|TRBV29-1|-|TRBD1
CSGPGTANSGEQFF
TGCAGCGGCCCCGGGACAGCAAACTCTGGAGAGCAGTTCTTC
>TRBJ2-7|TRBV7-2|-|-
CASSLAAGAQYEQYF
TGTGCCAGCAGCTTAGCGGCGGGGGCTCAATACGAGCAGTACTTC
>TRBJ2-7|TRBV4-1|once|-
CASSQLLAYEQYF
TGCGCCAGCAGCCAACTACTAGCATACGAGCAGTACTTC
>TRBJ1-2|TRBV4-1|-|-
CASRGLSYGYTF
TGCGCCAGCAGGGGCCTCAGCTATGGCTACACCTTC
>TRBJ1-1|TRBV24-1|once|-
CATSDPGTSTEAFF
TGTGCCACCAGTGACCCAGGGACGAGCACTGAAGCTTTCTTT
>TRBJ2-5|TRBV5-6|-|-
CASSFRGSETQYF
TGTGCCAGCAGCTTTAGGGGGTCGGAGACCCAGTACTTC
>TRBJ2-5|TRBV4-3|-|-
CANSQAGRVGYQETQYF
TGCGCCAACAGCCAAGCTGGCAGGGTTGGGTACCAAGAGACCCAGTACTTC
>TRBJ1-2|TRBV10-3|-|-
CAISDRQDYGYTF
TGTGCCATCAGTGATCGTCAGGACTATGGCTACACCTTC
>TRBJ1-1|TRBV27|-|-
CASSLLPMNTEAFF
TGTGCCAGCAGTTTACTTCCGATGAACACTGAAGCTTTCTTT
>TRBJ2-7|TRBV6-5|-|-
CASSYEEGSMYEQYF
TGTGCCAGCAGTTACGAGGAGGGCAGTATGTACGAGCAGTACTTC
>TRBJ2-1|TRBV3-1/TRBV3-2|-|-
CASSPIPGLKQFF
TGTGCCAGCAGCCCAATCCCGGGACTTAAGCAGTTCTTC
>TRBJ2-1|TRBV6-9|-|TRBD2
CATLAGGLIFDEQFF
TGTGCCACCCTAGCGGGAGGATTGATTTTCGATGAGCAGTTCTTC
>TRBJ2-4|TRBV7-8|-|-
CASTPRADLPKNIQYF
TGTGCCAGCACGCCTAGGGCGGACTTACCCAAAAACATTCAGTACTTC
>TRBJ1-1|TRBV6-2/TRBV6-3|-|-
CASSYSPGKGTEAFF
TGTGCCAGCAGTTACTCACCAGGAAAGGGCACTGAAGCTTTCTTT
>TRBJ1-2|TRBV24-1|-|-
CASQRGVDIVRVYGYTF
TGTGCCTCCCAGAGGGGGGTTGATATAGTCCGGGTCTATGGCTACACCTTC
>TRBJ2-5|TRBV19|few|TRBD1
CASSIGQGASETQYF
TGTGCCAGTAGTATCGGACAGGGGGCGTCGGAGACCCAGTACTTC
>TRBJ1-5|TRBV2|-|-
CASSVERGNQPQHF
TGTGCCAGCAGTGTGGAGAGGGGCAATCAGCCCCAGCATTTT